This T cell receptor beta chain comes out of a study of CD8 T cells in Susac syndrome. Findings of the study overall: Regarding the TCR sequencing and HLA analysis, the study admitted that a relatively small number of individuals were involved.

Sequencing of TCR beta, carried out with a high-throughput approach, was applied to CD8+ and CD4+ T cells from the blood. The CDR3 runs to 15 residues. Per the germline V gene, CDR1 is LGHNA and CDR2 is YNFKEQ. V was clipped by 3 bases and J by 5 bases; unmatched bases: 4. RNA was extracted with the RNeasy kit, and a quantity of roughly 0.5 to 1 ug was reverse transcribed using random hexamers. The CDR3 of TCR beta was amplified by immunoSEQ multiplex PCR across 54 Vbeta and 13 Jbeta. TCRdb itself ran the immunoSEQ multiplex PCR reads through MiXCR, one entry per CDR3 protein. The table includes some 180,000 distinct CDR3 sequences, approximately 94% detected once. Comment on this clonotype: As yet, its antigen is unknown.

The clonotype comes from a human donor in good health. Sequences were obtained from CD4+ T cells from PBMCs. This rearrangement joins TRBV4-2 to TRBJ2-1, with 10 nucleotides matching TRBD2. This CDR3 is CASSHKAGGDNEQFF. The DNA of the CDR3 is TGTGCCAGCAGCCACAAAGCGGGAGGGGACAATGAGCAGTTCTTC.